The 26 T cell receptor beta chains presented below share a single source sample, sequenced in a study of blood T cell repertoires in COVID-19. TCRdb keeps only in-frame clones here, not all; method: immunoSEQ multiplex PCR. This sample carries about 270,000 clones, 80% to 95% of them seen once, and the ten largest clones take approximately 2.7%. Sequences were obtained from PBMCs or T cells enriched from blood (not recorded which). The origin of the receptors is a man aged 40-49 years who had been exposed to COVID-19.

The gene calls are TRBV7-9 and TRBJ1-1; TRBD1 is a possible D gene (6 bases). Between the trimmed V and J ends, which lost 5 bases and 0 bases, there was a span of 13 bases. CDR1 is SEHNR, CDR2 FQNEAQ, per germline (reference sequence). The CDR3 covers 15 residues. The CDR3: CASSPIQGMNTEAFF. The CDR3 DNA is TGTGCCAGCAGCCCTATACAGGGTATGAACACTGAAGCTTTCTTT.

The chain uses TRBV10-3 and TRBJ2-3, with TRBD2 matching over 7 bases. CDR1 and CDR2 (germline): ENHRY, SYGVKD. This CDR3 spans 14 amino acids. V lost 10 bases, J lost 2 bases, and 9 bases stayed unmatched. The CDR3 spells CATGPGTTTDTQYF. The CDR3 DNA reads TGTGCCACCGGACCCGGGACTACCACAGATACGCAGTATTTT.

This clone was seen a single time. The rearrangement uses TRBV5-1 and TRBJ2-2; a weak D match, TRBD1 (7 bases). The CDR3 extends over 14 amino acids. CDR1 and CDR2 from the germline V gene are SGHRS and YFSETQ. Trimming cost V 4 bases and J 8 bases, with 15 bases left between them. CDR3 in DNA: TGCGCCAGCAGCGCAGACAGGGAGGCAGGGGAGCTGTTTTTT. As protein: CASSADREAGELFF. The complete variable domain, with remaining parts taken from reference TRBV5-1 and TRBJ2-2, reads KAGVTQTPRYLIKTRGQQVTLSCSPISGHRSVSWYQQTPGQGLQFLFEYFSETQRNKGNFPGRFSGRQFSNSRSEMNVSTLELGDSALYLCASSADREAGELFFGEGSRLTVL.

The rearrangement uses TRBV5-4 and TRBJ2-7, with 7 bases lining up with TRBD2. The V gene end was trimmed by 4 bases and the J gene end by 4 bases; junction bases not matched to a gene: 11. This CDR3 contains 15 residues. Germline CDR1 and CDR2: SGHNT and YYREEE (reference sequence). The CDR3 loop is CASSPWRELSYEQYF. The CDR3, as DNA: TGTGCCAGCAGCCCGTGGCGGGAGTTAAGTTACGAGCAGTACTTC.

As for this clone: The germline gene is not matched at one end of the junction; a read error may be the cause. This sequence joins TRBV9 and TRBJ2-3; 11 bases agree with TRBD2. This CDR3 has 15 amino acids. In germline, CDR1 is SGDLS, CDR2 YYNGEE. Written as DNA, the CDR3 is TGTGCCAGCAGCGCCCTCCCCGGGACTAGCGGAGGGGGCTCTTTT. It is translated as CASSALPGTSGGGSF.

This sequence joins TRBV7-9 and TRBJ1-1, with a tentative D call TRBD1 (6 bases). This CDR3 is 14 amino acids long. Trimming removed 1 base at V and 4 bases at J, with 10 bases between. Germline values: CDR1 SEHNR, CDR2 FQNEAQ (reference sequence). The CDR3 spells CASSLGGQRTEAFF. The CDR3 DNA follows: TGTGCCAGCAGCTTAGGGGGGCAGCGCACTGAAGCTTTCTTT.

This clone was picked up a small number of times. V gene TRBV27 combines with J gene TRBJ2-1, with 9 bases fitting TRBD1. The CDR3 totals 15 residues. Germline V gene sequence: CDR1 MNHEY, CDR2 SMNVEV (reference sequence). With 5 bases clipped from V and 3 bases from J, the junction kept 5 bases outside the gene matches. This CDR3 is CASSADRGGYNEQFF. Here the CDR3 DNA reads TGTGCCAGCAGTGCGGACAGGGGTGGCTACAATGAGCAGTTCTTC.

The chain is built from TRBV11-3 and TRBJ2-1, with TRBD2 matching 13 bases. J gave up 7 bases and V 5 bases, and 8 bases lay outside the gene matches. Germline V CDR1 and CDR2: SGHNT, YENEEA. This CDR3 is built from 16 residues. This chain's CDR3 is CASSPGLAGAINEQFF. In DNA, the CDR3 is TGTGCCAGCAGCCCAGGACTAGCGGGAGCGATAAATGAGCAGTTCTTC.

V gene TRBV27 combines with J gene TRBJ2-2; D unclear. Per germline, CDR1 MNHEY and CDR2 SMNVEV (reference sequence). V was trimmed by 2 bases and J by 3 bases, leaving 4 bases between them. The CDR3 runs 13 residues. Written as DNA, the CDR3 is TGTGCCAGCAGTTTACAATACACCGGGGAGCTGTTTTTT. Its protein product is CASSLQYTGELFF.

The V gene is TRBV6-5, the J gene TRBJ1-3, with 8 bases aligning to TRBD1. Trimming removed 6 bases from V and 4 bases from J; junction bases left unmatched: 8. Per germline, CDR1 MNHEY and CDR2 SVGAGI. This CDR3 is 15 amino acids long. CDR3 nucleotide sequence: TGTGCCAGCAGCCGCAGGGGGCTGGGAGGAAACACCATATATTTT. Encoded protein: CASSRRGLGGNTIYF.

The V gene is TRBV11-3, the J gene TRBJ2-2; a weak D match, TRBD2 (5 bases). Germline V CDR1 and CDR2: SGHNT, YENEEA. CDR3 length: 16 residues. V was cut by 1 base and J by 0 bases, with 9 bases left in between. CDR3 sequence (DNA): TGTGCCAGCAGCTTAGGGGGAGCAACGAACACCGGGGAGCTGTTTTTT. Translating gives CASSLGGATNTGELFF.

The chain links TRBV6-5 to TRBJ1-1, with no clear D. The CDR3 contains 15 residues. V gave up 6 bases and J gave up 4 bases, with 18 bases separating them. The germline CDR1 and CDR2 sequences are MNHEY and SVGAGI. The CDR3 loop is CASSYLPRSGTEAFF. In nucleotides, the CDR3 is TGTGCCAGCAGCTACCTCCCCAGAAGCGGCACTGAAGCTTTCTTT.

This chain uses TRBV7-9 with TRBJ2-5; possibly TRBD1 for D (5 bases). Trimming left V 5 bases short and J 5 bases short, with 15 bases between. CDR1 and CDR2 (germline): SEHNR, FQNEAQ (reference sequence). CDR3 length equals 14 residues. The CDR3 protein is CASSPQGGGETQYF. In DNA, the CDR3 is TGTGCCAGCAGCCCCCAGGGTGGTGGGGAGACCCAGTACTTC.

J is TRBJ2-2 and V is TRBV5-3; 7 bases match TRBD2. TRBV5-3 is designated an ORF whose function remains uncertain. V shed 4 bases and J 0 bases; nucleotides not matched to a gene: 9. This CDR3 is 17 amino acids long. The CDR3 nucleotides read TGTGCCAGAAGCCACCTCTGCGGGGGTACGAACACCGGGGAGCTGTTTTTT. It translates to CARSHLCGGTNTGELFF.

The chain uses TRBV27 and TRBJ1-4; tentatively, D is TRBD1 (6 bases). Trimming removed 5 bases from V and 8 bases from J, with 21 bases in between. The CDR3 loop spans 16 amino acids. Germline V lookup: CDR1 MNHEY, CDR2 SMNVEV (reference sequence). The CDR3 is CASSLITGQGEEKLFF. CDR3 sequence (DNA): TGTGCCAGCAGTCTAATTACAGGGCAGGGAGAAGAAAAACTGTTTTTT.

The DNA for the CDR3 is TGTGCCAGCAGCTTAGGCAGGGCGATTAATGAAAAACTGTTTTTT. Amino acid sequence: CASSLGRAINEKLFF. The V gene is TRBV11-2, the J gene TRBJ1-4; a weak D match, TRBD1 (5 bases). Germline CDR1 SGHAT, CDR2 FQNNGV. The V end lost 1 base, the J end lost 4 bases, and 10 bases lay between the germline ends. The CDR3 consists of 15 residues.

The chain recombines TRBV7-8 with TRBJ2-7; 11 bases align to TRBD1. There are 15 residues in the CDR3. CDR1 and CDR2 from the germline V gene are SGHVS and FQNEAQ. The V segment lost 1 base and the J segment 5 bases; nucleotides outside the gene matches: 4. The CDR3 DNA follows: TGTGCCAGCAGCTTAGAGGGACAGGGGGTCGACGAGCAGTACTTC. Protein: CASSLEGQGVDEQYF.

This CDR3 is CAWSGRPNQPQHF. The CDR3 region has the DNA TGTGCCTGGAGTGGGCGGCCAAATCAGCCCCAGCATTTT. This chain links TRBV30 with TRBJ1-5; D gene uncertain. V shed 1 base and J shed 4 bases, with 8 bases lying between them. The length of the CDR3 is 13 residues. Per the germline V gene, CDR1 is GTSNPN and CDR2 is SVGIG (reference sequence).

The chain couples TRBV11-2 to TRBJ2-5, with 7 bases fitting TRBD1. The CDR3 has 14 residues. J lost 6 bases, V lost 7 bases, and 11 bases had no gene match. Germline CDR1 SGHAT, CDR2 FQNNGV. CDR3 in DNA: TGTGCCAGCACCACAGAGGGGGCCCGTAAGACCCAGTACTTC. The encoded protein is CASTTEGARKTQYF.

This CDR3 is CASSGGLAGGVGDTQYF. CDR3 nucleotides: TGTGCCAGCAGCGGGGGACTAGCGGGAGGTGTAGGAGATACGCAGTATTTT. The J gene is TRBJ2-3, the V gene TRBV7-9, with 15 bases aligning to TRBD2. Trimming removed 5 bases from V and 5 bases from J; junction bases left unmatched: 8. The CDR3 extends over 17 amino acids. CDR1 is SEHNR and CDR2 is FQNEAQ in the germline V gene (reference sequence).

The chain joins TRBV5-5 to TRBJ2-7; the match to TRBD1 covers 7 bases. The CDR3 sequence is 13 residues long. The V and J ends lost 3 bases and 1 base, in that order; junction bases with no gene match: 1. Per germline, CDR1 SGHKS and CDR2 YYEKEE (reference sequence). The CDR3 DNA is TGTGCCAGCAGCTGGGACAGTTCCTACGAGCAGTACTTC. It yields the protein CASSWDSSYEQYF. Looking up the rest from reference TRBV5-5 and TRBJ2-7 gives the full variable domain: DAGVTQSPTHLIKTRGQQVTLRCSPISGHKSVSWYQQVLGQGPQFIFQYYEKEERGRGNFPDRFSARQFPNYSSELNVNALLLGDSALYLCASSWDSSYEQYFGPGTRLTVT.

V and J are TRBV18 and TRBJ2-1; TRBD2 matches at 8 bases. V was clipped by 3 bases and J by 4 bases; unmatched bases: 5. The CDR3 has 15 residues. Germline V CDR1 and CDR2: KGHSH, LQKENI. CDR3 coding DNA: TGTGCCAGCTCACCCGTTACGGGAGGGTACAATGAGCAGTTCTTC. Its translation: CASSPVTGGYNEQFF.

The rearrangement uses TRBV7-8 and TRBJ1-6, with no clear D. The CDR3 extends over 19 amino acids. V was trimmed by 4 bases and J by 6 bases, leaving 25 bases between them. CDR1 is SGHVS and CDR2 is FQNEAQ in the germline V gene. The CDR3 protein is CASSSSESRRIRSNSPLHF. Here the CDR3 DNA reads TGTGCCAGCAGCTCCTCCGAAAGTCGTAGGATAAGGAGTAATTCACCCCTCCACTTT.

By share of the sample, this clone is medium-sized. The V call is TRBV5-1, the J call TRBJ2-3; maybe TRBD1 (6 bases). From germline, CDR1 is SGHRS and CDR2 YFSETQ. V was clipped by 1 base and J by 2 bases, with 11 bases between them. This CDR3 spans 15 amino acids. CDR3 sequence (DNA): TGCGCCAGCAGCTTGCAGGGGACCATCACAGATACGCAGTATTTT. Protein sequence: CASSLQGTITDTQYF.

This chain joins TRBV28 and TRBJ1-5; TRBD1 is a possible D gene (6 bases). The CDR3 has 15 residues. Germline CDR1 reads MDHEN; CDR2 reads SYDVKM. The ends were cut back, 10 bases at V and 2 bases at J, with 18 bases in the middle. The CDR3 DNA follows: TGTGCCACCATAAACAGGGATTTGGGCAATCAGCCCCAGCATTTT. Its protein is CATINRDLGNQPQHF.

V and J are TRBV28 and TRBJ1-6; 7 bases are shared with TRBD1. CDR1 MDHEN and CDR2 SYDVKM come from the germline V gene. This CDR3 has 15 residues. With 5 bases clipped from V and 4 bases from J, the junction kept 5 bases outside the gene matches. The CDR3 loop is CASSPPGQYNSPLHF. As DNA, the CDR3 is TGTGCCAGCAGTCCTCCGGGACAGTATAATTCACCCCTCCACTTT.